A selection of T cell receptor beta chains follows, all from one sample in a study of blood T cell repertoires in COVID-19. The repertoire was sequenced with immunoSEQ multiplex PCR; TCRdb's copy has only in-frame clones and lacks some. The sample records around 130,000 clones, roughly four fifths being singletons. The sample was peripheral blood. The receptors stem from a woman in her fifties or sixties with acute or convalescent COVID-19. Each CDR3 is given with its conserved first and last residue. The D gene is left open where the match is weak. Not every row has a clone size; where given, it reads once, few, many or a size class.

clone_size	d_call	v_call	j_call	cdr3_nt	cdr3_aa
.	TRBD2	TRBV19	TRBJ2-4	TGTGCCAGTAGTAGAGAAATACTAGCGGGGGGCACCAAAAACATTCAGTACTTC	CASSREILAGGTKNIQYF
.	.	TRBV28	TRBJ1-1	TGTGCCAGCAGTTCCCTCGATGGGAGGTGGGAGGCTTTCTTT	CASSSLDGRWEAFF
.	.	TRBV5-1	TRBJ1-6	TGCGCCAGCAGCTTGGACGGAGATTCACCCCTCCACTTT	CASSLDGDSPLHF
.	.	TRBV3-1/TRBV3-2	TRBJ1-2	TGTGCCAGCAGCCAAGTCCGAGACTATGGCTACACCTTC	CASSQVRDYGYTF
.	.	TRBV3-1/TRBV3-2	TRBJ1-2	TGTGCCAGCAGCCAAGTAGGGGGGGCCGGCAACTATGGCTACACCTTC	CASSQVGGAGNYGYTF
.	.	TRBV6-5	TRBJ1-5	TGTGCCAGCAGTCTACCGGGGAATAGCAATCAGCCCCAGCATTTT	CASSLPGNSNQPQHF
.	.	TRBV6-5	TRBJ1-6	TGTGCCAGCATCCGCGGACAGCATAATTCACCCCTCCACTTT	CASIRGQHNSPLHF
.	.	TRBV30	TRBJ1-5	TGTGCCTGGAGTCCAAGGGGGAATCAGCCCCAGCATTTT	CAWSPRGNQPQHF
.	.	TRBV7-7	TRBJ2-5	TGTGCCAGCAGCTTAGACCAGCGGTCGGACCAGTACTTC	CASSLDQRSDQYF
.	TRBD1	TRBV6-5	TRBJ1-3	TGTGCCAGCAGGAAGACAGGGGCTGGAAACACCATATATTTT	CASRKTGAGNTIYF
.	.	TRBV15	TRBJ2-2	TGTGCCACCAGCAGAGGTAGCTTGAGCACCGGGGAGCTGTTTTTT	CATSRGSLSTGELFF
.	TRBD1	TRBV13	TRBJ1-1	TGTGCCAGCAGCTCCTCGGACAGGGTTGCTTTCTTT	CASSSSDRVAFF
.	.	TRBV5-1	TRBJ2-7	TGCGCCAGCAGGGCAGGGGCCTACGAGCAGTACTTC	CASRAGAYEQYF
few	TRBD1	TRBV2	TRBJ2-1	TGTGCCAGCAGTCCCCCGACAGGGGAGGAGTTCTTC	CASSPPTGEEFF
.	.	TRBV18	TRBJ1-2	TGTGCCAGCTCACCACCGCAGGGAAGGGTGCAGAATGGCTACACCTTC	CASSPPQGRVQNGYTF
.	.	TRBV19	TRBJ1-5	TGTGCCAGTCACGGACAGCTAAGTCAGCCCCAGCATTTT	CASHGQLSQPQHF
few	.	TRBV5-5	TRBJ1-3	TGTGCCAGCAGCCGAGACAGGAGCTCTGGAAACACCATATATTTT	CASSRDRSSGNTIYF
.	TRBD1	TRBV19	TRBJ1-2	TGTGCCAGTAGTAGGACAGGGCAGAGACCTGGCTACACCTTC	CASSRTGQRPGYTF
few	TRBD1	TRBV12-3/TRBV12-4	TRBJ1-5	TGTGCCAGCAGCCCAGGGGGGAATCAGCCCCAGCATTTT	CASSPGGNQPQHF
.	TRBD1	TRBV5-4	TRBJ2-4	TGTGCCAGCAGCTTGGGTGGCACAGGGGGCAGGGACATTCAGTACTTC	CASSLGGTGGRDIQYF
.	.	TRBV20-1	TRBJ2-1	TGCAGTGCTAGTCCCACAGGCCTTGATGAGCAGTTCTTC	CSASPTGLDEQFF
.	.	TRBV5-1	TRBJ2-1	TGCGCCAGCAGCTCTGGACTGGGTAGGGATGAGCAGTTCTTC	CASSSGLGRDEQFF
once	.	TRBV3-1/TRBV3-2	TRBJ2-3	TGTGCCAGCAGCTTTAGACAGGACACAGATACGCAGTATTTT	CASSFRQDTDTQYF
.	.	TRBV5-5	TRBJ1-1	TGTGCCGCTGGCAGCGGCGGGTTGAACACTGAAGCTTTCTTT	CAAGSGGLNTEAFF
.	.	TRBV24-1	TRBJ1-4	TGTGCCACCAGTGAGTTGGGAGAAGGCCTTAATGAAAAACTGTTTTTT	CATSELGEGLNEKLFF
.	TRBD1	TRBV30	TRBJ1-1	TGTGCCTGGAGACGGGACAGGACGGGGGCTTTCTTT	CAWRRDRTGAFF
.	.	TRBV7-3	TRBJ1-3	TGTGCCAGCAGCCCAGGGTTCCCTGGAAACACCATATATTTT	CASSPGFPGNTIYF
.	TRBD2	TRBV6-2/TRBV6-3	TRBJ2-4	TGTGCCAGCACCCCCCGGGGGGGGAACATTCAGTACTTC	CASTPRGGNIQYF
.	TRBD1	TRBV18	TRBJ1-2	TGTGCCAGCTCACCCGGAGGGGGCGCTAACTATGGCTACACCTTC	CASSPGGGANYGYTF
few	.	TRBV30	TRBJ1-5	TGTGCCTGGAGTAAGGGGGTAAATCAGCCCCAGCATTTT	CAWSKGVNQPQHF
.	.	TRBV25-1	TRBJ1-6	TGTGCCAGCAGTGTGTGGGACTCAGGTTCACCCCTCCACTTT	CASSVWDSGSPLHF
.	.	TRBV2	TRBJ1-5	TGTGCCAGCATGCGGGAGAGTAGAAGCAATCAGCCCCAGCATTTT	CASMRESRSNQPQHF
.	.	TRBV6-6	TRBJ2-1	TGTGCCAGCAGACCCCCCGGAGGACCCCACAATGAGCAGTTCTTC	CASRPPGGPHNEQFF
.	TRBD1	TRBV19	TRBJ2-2	TGTGCCAGTAGACCGCTTTCAGGGGGCATGAACACCGGGGAGCTGTTTTTT	CASRPLSGGMNTGELFF
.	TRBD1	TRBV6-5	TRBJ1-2	TGTGCCAGCAGCCCCGGACAGGGGATAGGCTATGGCTACACCTTC	CASSPGQGIGYGYTF
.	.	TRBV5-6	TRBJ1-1	TGTGCCAGCAGCTTGGGTGGGCGCGGGACTGAAGCTTTCTTT	CASSLGGRGTEAFF
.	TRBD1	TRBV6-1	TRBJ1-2	TGTGCCAGCAGTGGAACCCTTGACAGGGCTAACTATGGCTACACCTTC	CASSGTLDRANYGYTF
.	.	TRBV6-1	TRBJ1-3	TGTGCCAGCAGTGGAGGGGGAAGAGGGGCCCGGCCAGCTGGAAACACCATATATTTT	CASSGGGRGARPAGNTIYF
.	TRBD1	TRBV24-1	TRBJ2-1	TGTGCCACCAGTGATGACAGGGGCAATGAGCAGTTCTTC	CATSDDRGNEQFF
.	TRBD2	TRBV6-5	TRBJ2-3	TGTGCCAGCGCAGCGGGGGCACAAAGCACAGATACGCAGTATTTT	CASAAGAQSTDTQYF
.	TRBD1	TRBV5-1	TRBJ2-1	TGCGCCAGCGGGACAGGGGGCTCCTACAATGAGCAGTTCTTC	CASGTGGSYNEQFF
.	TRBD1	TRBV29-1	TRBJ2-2	TGCAGCGTTGAAGCCCCCGGACAGGGAGCCGCCGGGGAGCTGTTTTTT	CSVEAPGQGAAGELFF
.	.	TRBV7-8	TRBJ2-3	TGTGCCAGCAGCTTAGACTTTCGGCGGGGCGGTACTAGCACAGATACGCAGTATTTT	CASSLDFRRGGTSTDTQYF
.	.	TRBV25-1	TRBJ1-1	TGTGCCAGCAGTGACCTTGCTAGGGGTACTCAAGCTTTCTTT	CASSDLARGTQAFF
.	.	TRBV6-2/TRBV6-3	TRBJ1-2	TGTGCCAGCAGTTTCGGACAGAACTATGGCTACACCTTC	CASSFGQNYGYTF
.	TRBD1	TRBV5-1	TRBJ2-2	TGCGCCAGCCGACAGGGGGAAACCGGGGAGCTGTTTTTT	CASRQGETGELFF
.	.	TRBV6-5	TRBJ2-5	TGTGCCAGCAGTTACACTAAGGGGCAAGAGACCCAGTACTTC	CASSYTKGQETQYF
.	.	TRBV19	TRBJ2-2	TGTGCCAGTAGTATCGAAGCGTCCGGGGAGCTGTTTTTT	CASSIEASGELFF
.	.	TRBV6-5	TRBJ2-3	TGTGCCGGCGGAGAACGAGACGCGGCGGATACGCAGTATTTT	CAGGERDAADTQYF
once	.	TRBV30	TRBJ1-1	TGTGCCTGGAGTGTAACGATCCCCAGGGTGGGTGAAGCTTTCTTT	CAWSVTIPRVGEAFF
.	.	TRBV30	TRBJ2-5	TGTGCCCAAAGGGACAAGTGGAGGAGGCAAGAGACCCAGTACTTC	CAQRDKWRRQETQYF
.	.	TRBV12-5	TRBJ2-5	TGTGCTAGTGTCCGGGGCGGGGCGGCCGTGGGGACCCAGTACTTC	CASVRGGAAVGTQYF
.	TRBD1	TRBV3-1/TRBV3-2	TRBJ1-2	TGTGCCAGCAGCCAAGCGACAGGGCCTGGGGGTGGCTACACCTTC	CASSQATGPGGGYTF
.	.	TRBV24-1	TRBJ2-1	TGTGCCACCAGTGAAGTGGGACTTCCCAATGAGCAGTTCTTC	CATSEVGLPNEQFF
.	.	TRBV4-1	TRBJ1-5	TGCGCCAGCAGTTCGGGCAGGGGAAGTGAGCAGCCCCAGCATTTT	CASSSGRGSEQPQHF